This record covers a single T cell receptor (beta chain). A process of 5'RACE template switching, which added a universal primer site and UMIs, was used to make TCR cDNA. TCRdb re-analysed the 5' RACE reads in MiXCR, keeping a single row per CDR3 protein. The sample consists of about 110,000 distinct CDR3 sequences, approximately 8.4% of them appearing once. This specimen belongs to a study of T cells after yellow fever vaccination. The ends were cut back, 2 bases at V and 4 bases at J, with 7 bases in the middle. CDR3 length: 13 residues. Germline CDR1 reads KGHDR; CDR2 reads SFDVKD. V is TRBV24-1 and J is TRBJ1-1, with D perhaps matching TRBD1 (5 bases). The specimen comprised CD8+ T cells sorted from PBMCs, sampled 45 days after the yellow fever booster vaccination. This TCR derives from a man aged 25 to 40 who received the YFV17D yellow fever vaccine. The CDR3 sequence: CATSDSGGTEAFF. CDR3 nucleotides: TGTGCCACCAGTGATTCCGGGGGCACTGAAGCTTTCTTT.